This TCR beta chain was captured by sequencing in a study of OX40 agonist ivuxolimab in advanced cancers. Some background on the complete study: The costimulatory receptor OX40 (CD134) was targeted by ivuxolimab, a fully human IgG2 agonistic monoclonal antibody. Intravenous ivuxolimab was administered to patients every 2 weeks at six dose levels: 0.01, 0.1, 0.3, 1.5, 3 and 10 mg/kg. Among the roughly 52 dose-escalation patients, approximately 20 had hepatocellular carcinoma, approximately 15 melanoma, 9 renal cell carcinoma and 9 head and neck cancer. In the dose-escalation cohort, roughly 82% of patients were male, and the mean age was roughly 60 years with a range of roughly 20 to 79. Prior anti-PD-1, anti-PD-L1 or anti-CTLA-4 therapy was permitted, and about 40% of dose-escalation patients had received checkpoint inhibitors. Partial responses occurred in three dose-escalation patients: two with cutaneous melanoma and one with hepatocellular carcinoma. The point of sequencing TCRbeta in the periphery was to test whether ivuxolimab changed TCR sequence diversity and drove clonal T-cell expansion. The paper reports the monotherapy dose-escalation portion (N of about 50 patients) of the phase I ivuxolimab trial. Summary of the overall study and its limitations: After ivuxolimab, CD8+ T cells had more expanded clones than CD4+ T cells on average. Clonal expansion of both CD4+ and CD8+ blood T cells was observed from baseline to week 6 at doses 0.1 to 3.0 mg/kg. Low levels of normalized T-cell clonal expansion were also seen in some nonresponding patients. In partial responders in the 0.1-3.0 mg/kg groups, normalized peripheral clonal expansion was found to be among the lowest, especially among CD8+ T cells. The antigen specificity of the clonally expanded peripheral T cells was not determined.

Genomic DNA was isolated from the sorted cells so that the TCRbeta CDR3 region could be sequenced. The immunoSEQ Assay was used for sequencing of TCRbeta CDR3 regions. TCRdb took over this immuneACCESS table, retaining in-frame rearrangements with V and J assigned. Such tables are incomplete; in checked studies, under half of the missing clones stem from an unresolved V gene, and the remainder is unexplained. The sample table holds approximately 99,000 clones, of which more than 85% were seen once. The ten largest clones add up to 0.5% to 0.8% of the sample. Patients with autoimmune disease history or receiving systemic immunosuppression were excluded from the trial. Peripheral blood for TCR sequencing was collected from all dose cohorts at baseline, on cycle 4 day 1, and on cycle 7 day 1. Samples came from an open-label, multicenter, first-in-human phase I dose-escalation trial of ivuxolimab. The trial enrolled adults with locally advanced or metastatic head and neck squamous cell, hepatocellular, melanoma or renal cell carcinoma. Before TCR sequencing, CD4+ T cells and CD8+ T cells from peripheral blood were sorted into separate populations.

Comments on this clone: This receptor's antigen is unknown. No much larger clonotype is one base removed from it; base qualities were not supplied.

Here the sequenced sample was CD4+ or CD8+ T cells sorted from blood, taken in a trial of the OX40 agonist ivuxolimab. The sequence was obtained from an adult with an advanced solid tumor such as melanoma, head and neck, liver or kidney cancer.

The DNA sequence is TGTGCCAGTAGTTACCGGGACAGGGACATCGTCAATCAGCCCCAGCATTTT. It is translated as CASSYRDRDIVNQPQHF. The sequence is built from TRBV19 and TRBJ1-5, and 9 junction bases match TRBD1. The germline V and J ends show losses of 5 bases and 3 bases respectively, and no gene match explains 11 bases of the junction. Based on the germline V gene (reference sequence), the CDR1 and CDR2 sequences are LNHDA and SQIVND. The CDR3, cysteine through phenylalanine, is 17 amino acids long. The kept DNA is CDR3 alone, 51 bases in frame from the first base. The CDR3, completed at both ends by the reference TRBV19 and TRBJ1-5 genes, gives the full variable domain DGGITQSPKYLFRKEGQNVTLSCEQNLNHDAMYWYRQDPGQGLRLIYYSQIVNDFQKGDIAEGYSVSREKKESFPLTVTSAQKNPTAFYLCASSYRDRDIVNQPQHFGDGTRLSIL.